This T cell receptor (beta chain) was identified in a study of patients and donors after allogeneic stem cell transplantation. This CDR3 comprises 14 residues. Trimming removed 4 bases from V and 8 bases from J, with 15 bases in between. The germline V gene has CDR1 SGHNT and CDR2 YYREEE (reference sequence). Using its own MiXCR run on the RT-PCR reads, TCRdb lists one record per CDR3 protein. The sample includes around 200,000 distinct CDR3 sequences, over 30% of them seen just once. The rearrangement joins TRBV5-4 to TRBJ1-4; D might be TRBD1 (5 bases). The source of this sequence is a human donor who was either an allogeneic HSCT recipient or a stem cell or donor lymphocyte infusion donor (not recorded which). It is not recorded whose cells these are; they may come from a transplant donor. Sequencing used blood, either unsorted or a sorted T cell fraction (not recorded which). DNA for the CDR3: TGTGCCAGCAGCCCCCCAGGGAGGAGCGAAAAACTGTTTTTT. Translation: CASSPPGRSEKLFF.